This TCR beta chain was recovered during a study of response to subunit inactivated influenza vaccine. Overall study results and limits: Each seasonal flu vaccination may recruit only limited new T cells, authors suggested.

As for this clonotype: The antigen remains unidentified.

One entry per CDR3 protein results from TCRdb running MiXCR on the RT-PCR reads. The profile shows more than 550,000 distinct CDR3 sequences, about 11% of them singletons. The CDR3 is 15 amino acids. V shed 1 base and J shed 4 bases, with 14 bases lying between them. In germline, CDR1 is SGHTA, CDR2 FQGNSA. Another study also made use of these data, one on T cells expressing NK-cell markers. As reported in that work: The cDNA for TCR beta came from 5'RACE template switching with UMIs. Seven of the eight sequenced donors were HCMV-seropositive; one was seronegative. Dominant NKG2C+ clonotypes were found to form about 1.0-7.5% of CD8+ T cells in five to seven donors. Expanded NKG2C+ T cell clones had unclear HCMV specificity.

The sequencing used PBMCs from blood, collected on the day of vaccination. The TCR sequence derives from a man between 45 and 60 years old who received an inactivated influenza vaccine. The V call is TRBV7-2, the J call TRBJ2-7; either TRBD1 or TRBD2 may fit D (7 bases each). The CDR3 is CASSLVGGGWYEQYF. CDR3 nucleotide sequence: TGTGCCAGCAGCTTAGTGGGAGGGGGCTGGTACGAGCAGTACTTC.